This T cell receptor beta chain was observed in a study of identical twins. The V gene's germline CDR1 is SNHLY and CDR2 FYNNEI. The CDR3 length is 14 residues. V trimming: 6 bases; J trimming: 6 bases; junction bases outside the gene matches: 7. Template switching introduced a universal primer site, and the cDNA bore unique molecular identifiers. TCRdb re-analysed the 5' RACE reads in MiXCR, keeping a single row per CDR3 protein. The sample contains approximately 1.8 million distinct CDR3 sequences, under 35% of which appear only once. The chain links TRBV2 to TRBJ1-5; 8 bases are shared with TRBD1. The sequenced sample was cord blood. This receptor was obtained from a newborn girl in good health. The CDR3: CASRGQAGGQPQHF. In DNA, the CDR3 is TGTGCCAGCAGGGGACAGGCCGGGGGTCAGCCCCAGCATTTT.